Presented here are 17 T cell receptor beta chains from one specimen sequenced in a study of beta chain features in type 1 diabetes. Findings and limits, study-wide: Moderately but significantly shorter TCRB CDR3s were found in Type 1 diabetes patients in all four CD4+ subsets.

Every bit of the isolated RNA underwent reverse transcription, so sequencing read expressed TCRB transcripts. Clones were sequenced by immunoSEQ multiplex PCR, and TCRdb holds only the in-frame ones, with some missing. The data hold hundreds of thousands of clones, with around 15% observed a single time. What these receptors recognize is not known. The sequencing input was naive CD4+ T cells from blood. All receptors derive from a man between 18 and 29 years old with type 1 diabetes.

A few counts support this clone. This CDR3 reads CASNRGGSNQPQHF. Here the CDR3 DNA reads TGTGCCAGCAACAGGGGTGGTAGCAATCAGCCCCAGCATTTT. This chain joins TRBV9 and TRBJ1-5; 7 bases are a match to TRBD1. CDR1 is SGDLS and CDR2 is YYNGEE in the germline V gene. Trimming at V came to 6 bases and at J to 0 bases, leaving 3 bases not matched to a gene. The CDR3 covers 14 residues.

The chain has TRBV28 and TRBJ2-2, with D hard to call. V was cut by 3 bases and J by 5 bases, with 7 bases left in between. The CDR3 consists of 13 residues. Germline loops: CDR1 MDHEN, CDR2 SYDVKM. The CDR3 DNA sequence: TGTGCCAGCAGTTTGGGCGTGACCGGGGAGCTGTTTTTT. As protein: CASSLGVTGELFF.

V is TRBV29-1 and J is TRBJ1-3; 10 bases align to TRBD1. CDR3 size: 18 residues. The germline V gene encodes CDR1 SQVTM and CDR2 ANQGSEA. Trimming removed 2 bases from V and 2 bases from J; junction bases left unmatched: 12. The CDR3 loop is CSVETALGQGTPGNTIYF. The DNA for the CDR3 is TGCAGCGTTGAAACGGCCTTGGGACAGGGGACCCCTGGAAACACCATATATTTT.

The chain employs TRBV20-1 and TRBJ1-1; no firm D call. The germline V and J ends were trimmed by 6 bases and 5 bases, with 10 bases remaining between them. The CDR3 spans 11 residues. The germline CDR1 and CDR2 sequences are DFQATT and SNEGSKA (reference sequence). CDR3 sequence (DNA): TGCAGTGCGGATAGGTGGACTGAAGCTTTCTTT. Translating it yields CSADRWTEAFF.

V and J are TRBV5-1 and TRBJ2-1; 7 bases line up with TRBD2. V trimming: 4 bases; J trimming: 9 bases; junction bases outside the gene matches: 13. Germline V CDR1 and CDR2: SGHRS, YFSETQ. The CDR3 totals 15 residues. In nucleotides, the CDR3 is TGCGCCAGCAGCCCGCCGGGGAGGGGCAACAGTGAGCAGTTCTTC. Residues: CASSPPGRGNSEQFF.

This clone was seen only a few times. This chain links TRBV5-4 with TRBJ1-1, with TRBD1 identical over 11 bases. This CDR3 is 14 amino acids long. V shed 4 bases, J shed 4 bases, and the junction held 3 bases outside the gene matches. CDR1 SGHNT and CDR2 YYREEE come from the germline V gene (reference sequence). The CDR3 loop reads CASSRTGGVTEAFF. The CDR3 region has the DNA TGTGCCAGCAGCCGGACAGGGGGCGTCACTGAAGCTTTCTTT.

Only a few counts were recorded for this clone. The junction and the germline gene differ at one end; a read error may be behind it. The rearrangement uses TRBV5-6 and TRBJ2-7; 8 nucleotides line up with TRBD1. This CDR3 spans 16 amino acids. Germline V CDR1 and CDR2: SGHDT, YYEEEE. DNA of the CDR3: TGTGCCAGCAGCTCGTTCGCCCCTCCGTTCACAGGGGGGTTAAACTTC. Translated: CASSSFAPPFTGGLNF.

This clone was seen a few times. The rearrangement uses TRBV7-9 and TRBJ2-7; 9 bases line up with TRBD1. The CDR3 has 17 residues. V gave up 4 bases and J gave up 0 bases; unmatched junction bases: 10. CDR1 and CDR2 (germline): SEHNR, FQNEAQ (reference sequence). For the CDR3, the DNA is TGTGCCAGCAGCTCACGTCCCGGGACAGGGAACTCCTACGAGCAGTACTTC. This codes for CASSSRPGTGNSYEQYF.

In this sample, this clone turned up a few times. The chain joins TRBV2 to TRBJ2-5; the D gene is possibly TRBD2 (5 bases). V lost 6 bases and J 5 bases, leaving 10 bases between the germline ends. Per the germline V gene, CDR1 is SNHLY and CDR2 is FYNNEI. This CDR3 spans 12 amino acids. CDR3 loop: CASRPGSETQYF. The CDR3 DNA is TGTGCCAGCAGGCCGGGGTCGGAGACCCAGTACTTC. Together with reference TRBV2 and TRBJ2-5, the CDR3 gives the full variable domain: EPEVTQTPSHQVTQMGQEVILRCVPISNHLYFYWYRQILGQKVEFLVSFYNNEISEKSEIFDDQFSVERPDGSNFTLKIRSTKLEDSAMYFCASRPGSETQYFGPGTRLLVL.

J is TRBJ1-1 and V is TRBV9, with a tentative D call TRBD1 (5 bases). This CDR3 is 14 amino acids long. The V and J ends lost 4 bases and 7 bases respectively, with 17 bases between them. From germline, CDR1 is SGDLS and CDR2 YYNGEE. The CDR3 DNA is TGTGCCAGCAGCCCCACGATCGGGGCGAGTGAAGCTTTCTTT. It specifies CASSPTIGASEAFF.

This clone was counted a single time. This chain links TRBV10-2 with TRBJ2-1; D is tentatively TRBD1 or TRBD2 (6 bases each). Trimming took off 0 bases at V and 2 bases at J, with 8 bases between the two ends. The CDR3 spans 15 residues. Germline V gene sequence: CDR1 WSHSY, CDR2 SAAADI. The chain's CDR3 is CASSESGGPYNEQFF. In DNA form, the CDR3 reads TGCGCCAGCAGTGAGTCGGGGGGCCCCTACAATGAGCAGTTCTTC.

This clone was found a few times. The rearrangement joins TRBV11-2 to TRBJ2-1; possibly TRBD1 for D (7 bases). Germline lookup yields CDR1 SGHAT and CDR2 FQNNGV. V dropped 1 base and J dropped 2 bases, with 12 bases sitting between them. The CDR3 has 16 residues. CDR3 loop: CASSLVGGTAYNEQFF. The DNA of the CDR3 is TGTGCCAGCAGCTTAGTAGGAGGGACAGCCTACAATGAGCAGTTCTTC.

This clone was counted a few times. The CDR3 bases are TGTGCCAGCAGCCCAAGACAGACCAAAGAGACCCAGTACTTC. This sequence encodes CASSPRQTKETQYF. The chain employs TRBV14 and TRBJ2-5; the D gene is possibly TRBD1 (5 bases). The CDR3 has 14 amino acids. Germline CDR1 is SGHDN and CDR2 is FVKESK. The ends were cut back, 4 bases at V and 3 bases at J, with 12 bases in the middle.

The CDR3 region is CASSLNPGADSPLHF. The CDR3 nucleotides are TGTGCCAGCAGCTTAAACCCTGGGGCGGATTCACCCCTCCACTTT. This chain joins TRBV7-3 and TRBJ1-6; TRBD1 is a possible D gene (5 bases). The V gene lost 1 base and the J gene lost 8 bases, with 12 bases spanning the gap. The germline V gene encodes CDR1 SGHTA and CDR2 FQGTGA. CDR3 size: 15 residues.

J is TRBJ1-1 and V is TRBV18, with TRBD1 identical over 8 bases. Germline CDR1 and CDR2: KGHSH and LQKENI. This CDR3 is 14 amino acids long. The V and J ends lost 6 bases and 1 base, in that order; junction bases with no gene match: 4. CDR3 in DNA: TGTGCCAGCTCCCAGGGACAGGAGAACACTGAAGCTTTCTTT. Residues: CASSQGQENTEAFF.

The chain joins TRBV19 to TRBJ1-2, with D unresolved. Germline V CDR1 and CDR2: LNHDA, SQIVND (reference sequence). The V end was cut by 4 bases, the J end by 8 bases, with 14 bases between. The CDR3 length is 13 residues. This CDR3 reads CASSTLPHRGYTF. In DNA, the CDR3 is TGTGCCAGTAGTACCTTACCCCATAGGGGCTACACCTTC.

The V and J genes are TRBV9 and TRBJ1-6; the match to TRBD1 covers 7 bases. The V gene's germline CDR1 is SGDLS and CDR2 YYNGEE. J gave up 11 bases and V 4 bases, and 12 bases lay outside the gene matches. The CDR3 is 15 amino acids. CDR3 protein: CASSPFDRDGAPLHF. For the CDR3, the DNA is TGTGCCAGCAGCCCCTTCGACAGGGACGGGGCACCCCTCCACTTT.